This TCR beta chain was sequenced for a study of blood T cell repertoires in COVID-19. Only in-frame clones appear in the TCRdb table, and some are missing; sequencing was by immunoSEQ multiplex PCR. The table records 150,000 to 160,000 clones, roughly 89% of them present only once. The germline V gene encodes CDR1 SGHAT and CDR2 FQNNGV. The CDR3 is 18 amino acids. The V segment lost 5 bases and the J segment 0 bases; nucleotides outside the gene matches: 10. Input material: peripheral blood. The sequence derives from a man aged 50 to 60 with acute or convalescent COVID-19. The chain recombines TRBV11-2 with TRBJ2-3; 11 nucleotides line up with TRBD2. CDR3 protein: CASSEWTSGFPSTDTQYF. In DNA form, the CDR3 reads TGTGCCAGCAGCGAATGGACTAGCGGGTTCCCTAGCACAGATACGCAGTATTTT.